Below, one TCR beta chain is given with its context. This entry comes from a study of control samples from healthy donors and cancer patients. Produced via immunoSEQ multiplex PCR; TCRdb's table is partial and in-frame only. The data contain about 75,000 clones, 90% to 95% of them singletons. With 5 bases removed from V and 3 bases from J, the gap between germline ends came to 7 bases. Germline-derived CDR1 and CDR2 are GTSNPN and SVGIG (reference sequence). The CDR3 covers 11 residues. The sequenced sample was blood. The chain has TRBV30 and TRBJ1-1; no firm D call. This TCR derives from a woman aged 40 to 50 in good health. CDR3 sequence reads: CAWGRYTEAFF. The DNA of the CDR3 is TGTGCCTGGGGTAGATACACTGAAGCTTTCTTT. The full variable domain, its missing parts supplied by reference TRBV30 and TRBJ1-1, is SQTIHQWPATLVQPVGSPLSLECTVEGTSNPNLYWYRQAAGRGLQLLFYSVGIGQISSEVPQNLSASRPQDRQFILSSKKLLLSDSGFYLCAWGRYTEAFFGQGTRLTVV.